The 27 T cell receptor beta chains presented below share a single source sample, sequenced in a study of CD4 and CD8 cells across lung adenocarcinoma regions. One entry per CDR3 protein, called by TCRdb with MiXCR from the PCR reads. The sample consists of tens of thousands of distinct CDR3 sequences, 40% to 60% of them appearing once. The source material was CD8+ T cells from the center of a lung tumor. These receptors came from a male donor with lung adenocarcinoma. The CD4 and CD8 labels of this study may be unreliable.

The rearrangement joins TRBV12-3 or TRBV12-4 to TRBJ2-4, with D unresolved. Trimming removed 2 bases from V and 7 bases from J, with 9 bases in between. The CDR3 loop spans 13 amino acids. CDR3 DNA sequence: TGTGCCAGCAGTTTATTGGGCGGTAACATTCAGTACTTC. Amino acids: CASSLLGGNIQYF.

The CDR3 protein is CASSLQIGTSAYNEQFF. CDR3 DNA sequence: TGTGCCAGCAGCTTACAGATCGGGACTAGCGCTTACAATGAGCAGTTCTTC. V usage is TRBV7-6 and J usage is TRBJ2-1; 10 nucleotides line up with TRBD2. The CDR3 spans 17 residues. The germline V gene encodes CDR1 SGHVS and CDR2 FNYEAQ. J gave up 4 bases and V 2 bases, and 8 bases lay outside the gene matches. Full variable domain (missing parts from reference TRBV7-6 and TRBJ2-1): GAGVSQSPRYKVTKRGQDVALRCDPISGHVSLYWYRQALGQGPEFLTYFNYEAQQDKSGLPNDRFSAERPEGSISTLTIQRTEQRDSAMYRCASSLQIGTSAYNEQFFGPGTRLTVL.

This chain links TRBV4-2 with TRBJ2-5, with 10 nucleotides matching TRBD1. The closer fit of TRBJ2-1 to the DNA end suggests the J call may be wrong. Per the germline V gene, CDR1 is LGHNA and CDR2 is YNFKEQ. The CDR3 runs 17 residues. CDR3 sequence (DNA): TGTGCCAGCAGCCTATTATCCGGGACAGGGGACACCTACGAGCAGTTCTTC. This encodes CASSLLSGTGDTYEQFF.

The rearrangement joins TRBV6-1 to TRBJ2-2; D perhaps matches TRBD2 (6 bases). V was trimmed by 6 bases and J by 16 bases, leaving 27 bases between them. The CDR3 contains 15 residues. The germline V gene encodes CDR1 MNHNS and CDR2 SASEGT. CDR3 sequence (DNA): TGTGCCAGCAGCGGCCAGCCGGAGGGCACCGGGGCGCAGTTTTTT. It codes for CASSGQPEGTGAQFF.

The chain recombines TRBV28 with TRBJ2-5; weak D call: TRBD1 (5 bases). The CDR3 loop spans 14 amino acids. Germline values: CDR1 MDHEN, CDR2 SYDVKM. V dropped 1 base and J dropped 9 bases, with 15 bases sitting between them. CDR3 sequence reads: CASSLYPDSSAQYF. The CDR3 nucleotides are TGTGCCAGCAGTTTATACCCCGACAGTAGTGCCCAGTACTTC.

This clonotype has only a few counts. The chain combines TRBV6-1 with TRBJ2-5; TRBD1 agrees at 10 bases. The germline gives CDR1 MNHNS, CDR2 SASEGT. V was clipped by 6 bases and J by 9 bases; unmatched bases: 7. The CDR3 is 13 residues long. This CDR3 reads CASRDGTGAAQYF. The CDR3 nucleotides read TGTGCCAGCAGGGACGGGACAGGGGCGGCCCAGTACTTC.

This clonotype was seen only once. One junction end disagrees with the germline gene, perhaps due to a read error. V usage is TRBV14 and J usage is TRBJ2-5; D perhaps matches TRBD2 (6 bases). The CDR3 length is 14 residues. Germline V lookup: CDR1 SGHDN, CDR2 FVKESK. The CDR3 DNA is TGTGCGGGGATCGGGGGTAGCGACCAAGAGACTCAGTACTTC. Its translation is CAGIGGSDQETQYF.

This clonotype was seen repeatedly, ten times or more. The genes are TRBV11-2 and TRBJ2-1, with a weak D call TRBD2 (6 bases). Germline assignment: CDR1 SGHAT and CDR2 FQNNGV. V lost 2 bases to trimming and J lost 4 bases, with 12 bases between them. This CDR3 has 15 residues. CDR3 nucleotides: TGTGCCAGCAGCTTATACGGGAGCCAATACAATGAGCAGTTCTTC. It is translated as CASSLYGSQYNEQFF. Filled out from reference TRBV11-2 and TRBJ2-1, the complete variable domain reads EAGVAQSPRYKIIEKRQSVAFWCNPISGHATLYWYQQILGQGPKLLIQFQNNGVVDDSQLPKDRFSAERLKGVDSTLKIQPAKLEDSAVYLCASSLYGSQYNEQFFGPGTRLTVL.

This clonotype was picked up many times. The V gene is TRBV4-1, the J gene TRBJ1-4; perhaps TRBD1 as D (5 bases). Trimming cost V 6 bases and J 6 bases, with 17 bases left between them. Germline V gene data show CDR1 as MGHRA and CDR2 as YSYEKL. This CDR3 has 15 residues. The CDR3 DNA reads TGCGCCAGCAGGCCCCTGGGCAGGGCAGATGAAAAACTGTTTTTT. It specifies CASRPLGRADEKLFF.

This clonotype occurred a few times. V usage is TRBV20-1 and J usage is TRBJ2-5; D gene ambiguous. Near its end, the DNA agrees better with TRBJ2-7, so the J call may be wrong. Germline V gene data show CDR1 as DFQATT and CDR2 as SNEGSKA (reference sequence). The CDR3 is 14 amino acids. The CDR3 here is CSARAGFSPYEQYF. The CDR3 bases are TGCAGTGCTAGGGCAGGCTTTTCCCCCTACGAGCAGTACTTC.

CDR3 nucleotides: TGCGCCAGCAGCTTGCAGGGAGCAGATACGCAGTATTTT. Translating gives CASSLQGADTQYF. The chain carries TRBV5-1 and TRBJ2-3; either TRBD1 or TRBD2 may supply D (5 bases each). V lost 1 base and J 4 bases, leaving 7 bases between the germline ends. CDR3 size: 13 residues. CDR1 is SGHRS and CDR2 is YFSETQ in the germline V gene.

The chain couples TRBV6-1 to TRBJ2-5; 9 bases map to TRBD2. The CDR3 is made up of 20 amino acids. CDR1 and CDR2 from the germline V gene are MNHNS and SASEGT. Trimming removed 0 bases from V and 0 bases from J; junction bases left unmatched: 14. Written as DNA, the CDR3 is TGTGCCAGCAGTGAAGCAAGCGGGGGGCTCGGGGGCCGCGACCAAGAGACCCAGTACTTC. Its translation: CASSEASGGLGGRDQETQYF.

The rearrangement links TRBV14 to TRBJ2-1, with TRBD1 matching 7 bases. The CDR3 contains 13 residues. Germline trimming cut 0 bases from V and 10 bases from J; bases unmatched to any gene: 3. In germline, CDR1 is SGHDN, CDR2 FVKESK. CDR3 coding DNA: TGTGCCAGCAGCCAAGATCACAGGGGCGAGCAGTTCTTC. Its translation: CASSQDHRGEQFF.

A few counts support this clonotype. Germline and junction disagree at one end, which may indicate a read error. The chain couples TRBV6-1 to TRBJ2-3, with D possibly called TRBD1 or TRBD2 (5 bases each). CDR1 is MNHNS and CDR2 is SASEGT in the germline V gene. The CDR3 has 16 amino acids. The chain's CDR3 is CASGGAGAGDGETQYF. DNA of the CDR3: TGTGCCAGCGGGGGAGCCGGGGCCGGGGATGGGGAGACGCAGTATTTC.

V and J are TRBV6-1 and TRBJ2-3; 9 bases line up with TRBD1. Germline V gene lookup returns CDR1 MNHNS and CDR2 SASEGT. The CDR3 contains 16 residues. The V segment lost 5 bases and the J segment 0 bases; nucleotides outside the gene matches: 6. CDR3 amino acids: CASSIGTGTSTDTQYF. CDR3 coding DNA: TGTGCCAGCAGTATTGGGACAGGGACTAGCACAGATACGCAGTATTTT.

A note on this clonotype: At one end, the junction sequence differs from germline, possibly due to a read error. This chain uses TRBV6-1 with TRBJ2-3; either TRBD1 or TRBD2 may fit D (6 bases each). This CDR3 region has 16 residues. Germline loops: CDR1 MNHNS, CDR2 SASEGT. The CDR3 region is CASSGFGGGYVDTQYF. CDR3 in DNA: TGTGCCAGCAGTGGTTTCGGGGGCGGGTACGTAGATACCCAGTATTTT.

The chain recombines TRBV6-2 or TRBV6-3 with TRBJ1-6; D is possibly TRBD1 (5 bases). CDR1 is MNHEY, CDR2 SVGEGT, per germline. V lost 6 bases and J lost 6, with 12 bases in between. This CDR3 spans 14 amino acids. CDR3 nucleotide sequence: TGTGCCAGCAGCCCGGGACTTCCTAATTCACCCCTCCACTTT. Translation: CASSPGLPNSPLHF.

A word on this clonotype: This could be a read error, since a much larger clone is one nucleotide away. This chain joins TRBV6-1 and TRBJ2-1; D perhaps matches TRBD1 (5 bases). V lost 1 base, J lost 10 bases, and 11 bases lay in between. The germline V gene encodes CDR1 MNHNS and CDR2 SASEGT. The CDR3 is 13 residues long. The CDR3 sequence is CASSEGGPYEQFF. CDR3 DNA sequence: TGTGCCAGCAGTGAAGGGGGCCCCTACGAGCAGTTCTTC.

The rearrangement joins TRBV7-2 to TRBJ2-5; tentative D call: TRBD2 (7 bases). This CDR3 is built from 14 residues. Germline assignment: CDR1 SGHTA and CDR2 FQGNSA. As DNA, the CDR3 is TGTGCGGGGACCGGGGGGCGGGACCAAGAGACCCAGTACTTC. Encoded protein: CAGTGGRDQETQYF.

This rearrangement joins TRBV4-2 to TRBJ1-2, with D maybe TRBD1 (5 bases). The CDR3 sequence is 14 residues long. The germline V gene has CDR1 LGHNA and CDR2 YNFKEQ. V lost 5 bases and J 1 base, leaving 11 bases between the germline ends. CDR3 amino acids: CASSKGDSNYGYTF. The CDR3 coding sequence is TGTGCCAGCAGCAAGGGCGACAGTAACTATGGCTACACCTTC.

Notes on this clonotype: Compared with germline, one end of the junction differs, possibly owing to a read error. The chain carries TRBV27 and TRBJ2-3, with 7 bases fitting TRBD2. The CDR3 sequence is 16 residues long. CDR1 and CDR2 from the germline V gene are MNHEY and SMNVEV (reference sequence). The DNA of the CDR3 is TGTGCCAGCGGGGGATCGGGGGGAGGCGACCCAGATACCCAGTATTTT. It encodes CASGGSGGGDPDTQYF.

This clonotype came up once. The V and J genes are TRBV10-3 and TRBJ2-4; D uncertain. This CDR3 comprises 13 residues. Germline V gene lookup returns CDR1 ENHRY and CDR2 SYGVKD. Trimming left V 10 bases short and J 12 bases short, with 22 bases between. CDR3 in amino acids: CATGLLAKNTQYF. DNA for the CDR3: TGTGCCACGGGTCTGTTAGCCAAAAATACTCAGTACTTC.

In this sample, this clonotype turned up many times. V is TRBV7-2 and J is TRBJ2-1; D gene uncertain. TRBJ2-7 matches the DNA end more closely, so the J call is doubtful. Germline V gene lookup returns CDR1 SGHTA and CDR2 FQGNSA. This CDR3 region has 14 residues. CDR3 bases: TGTGCCAGCAGCCAAGCGCTGGGTTCCTACGAGCAGTACTTC. This translates into CASSQALGSYEQYF.

J is TRBJ1-2 and V is TRBV20-1; 9 bases line up with TRBD1. V lost 6 bases and J lost 7; bases outside the gene matches: 9. The CDR3 runs to 13 residues. Germline CDR1 and CDR2: DFQATT and SNEGSKA (reference sequence). The CDR3 protein is CSASRDRDGGYTF. The DNA for the CDR3 is TGCAGTGCGAGCCGGGACAGGGATGGTGGCTACACCTTC.

V usage is TRBV6-1 and J usage is TRBJ2-7; 12 positions agree with TRBD2. Trimming removed 5 bases from V and 0 bases from J; junction bases left unmatched: 2. This CDR3 is 15 amino acids long. From germline, CDR1 is MNHNS and CDR2 SASEGT. CDR3 nucleotides: TGTGCCAGCAGTCTGACTAGCGGGAGCTCCTACGAGCAGTACTTC. It specifies CASSLTSGSSYEQYF.

This clonotype was seen once. The CDR3, as DNA: TGTGCCAGCAGTCGGACACGGGGGGCCGCTAACTATGGCTACACCTTC. Translation gives CASSRTRGAANYGYTF. The chain has TRBV6-1 and TRBJ1-2; D is perhaps TRBD1 (6 bases). CDR3 size: 16 residues. Trimming took off 5 bases at V and 0 bases at J, with 16 bases between the two ends. CDR1 and CDR2 from the germline V gene are MNHNS and SASEGT.

This clonotype showed up just a few times. The chain combines TRBV7-8 with TRBJ1-1; TRBD1 might be the D (5 bases). Germline CDR1 is SGHVS and CDR2 is FQNEAQ. V lost 5 bases and J lost 0, with 22 bases in between. The CDR3 is made up of 18 amino acids. The CDR3 DNA is TGTGCCAGCAGCATCGGAATACCGGGACGGAGCATGAACACTGAAGCTTTCTTT. Its translation: CASSIGIPGRSMNTEAFF.